This T cell receptor beta chain comes out of a study of T cells in Graves' hyperthyroidism and ophthalmopathy. The wider study: Sampling of peripheral blood happened at initial diagnosis, prior to any treatment.

Disease duration under 2 months; hyperthyroidism patients were aged 18 to 65. Germline V gene sequence: CDR1 KGHSH, CDR2 LQKENI. V lost 0 bases, J lost 1 base, and 9 bases lay in between. CDR3 length: 15 amino acids. This clonotype was found many times. Researchers amplified the TCR beta CDR3 regions from RNA transcripts. HTBI primers were employed in a first-round RT-PCR of the TCR CDR3. MiXCR, applied by TCRdb to the multiplex PCR reads, yields one record per CDR3 protein. The data contain hundreds of thousands of distinct CDR3 sequences, 11% to 15% of them singletons. V gene TRBV18 combines with J gene TRBJ1-2; D is possibly TRBD1 (5 bases). Sequenced sample: blood. This TCR was sampled from a woman in her late teens or twenties with Graves' hyperthyroidism. DNA for the CDR3: TGTGCCAGCTCACCACCAAGGAGGGGTAACTATGGCTACACCTTC. Translation gives CASSPPRRGNYGYTF.